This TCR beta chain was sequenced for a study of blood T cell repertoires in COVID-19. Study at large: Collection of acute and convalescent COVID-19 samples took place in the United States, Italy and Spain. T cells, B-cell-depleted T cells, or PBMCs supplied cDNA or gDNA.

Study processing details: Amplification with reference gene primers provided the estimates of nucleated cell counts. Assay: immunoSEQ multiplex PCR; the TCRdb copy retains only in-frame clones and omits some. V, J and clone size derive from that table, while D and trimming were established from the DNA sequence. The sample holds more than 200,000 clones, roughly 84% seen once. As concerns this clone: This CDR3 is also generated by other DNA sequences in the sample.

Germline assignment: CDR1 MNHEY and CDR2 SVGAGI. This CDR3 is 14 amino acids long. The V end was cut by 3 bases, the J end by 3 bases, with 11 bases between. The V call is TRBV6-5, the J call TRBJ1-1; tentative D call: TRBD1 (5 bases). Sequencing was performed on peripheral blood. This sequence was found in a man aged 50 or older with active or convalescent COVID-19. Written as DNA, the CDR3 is TGTGCCAGCAGTTATGGCACAGGAGACACTGAAGCTTTCTTT. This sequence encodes CASSYGTGDTEAFF.